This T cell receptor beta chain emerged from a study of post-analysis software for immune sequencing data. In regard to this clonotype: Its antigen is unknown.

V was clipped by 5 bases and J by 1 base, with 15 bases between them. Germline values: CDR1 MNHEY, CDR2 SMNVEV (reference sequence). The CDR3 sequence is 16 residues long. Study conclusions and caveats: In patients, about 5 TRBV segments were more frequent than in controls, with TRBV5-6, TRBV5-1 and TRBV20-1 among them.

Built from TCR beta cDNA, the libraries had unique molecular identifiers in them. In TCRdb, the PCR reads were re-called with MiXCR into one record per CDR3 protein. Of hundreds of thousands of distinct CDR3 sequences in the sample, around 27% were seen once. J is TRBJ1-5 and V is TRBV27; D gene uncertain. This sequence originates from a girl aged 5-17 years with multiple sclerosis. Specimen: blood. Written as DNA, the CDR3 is TGTGCCAGCAGTCCGCACGGGCGGTTGAGCAATCAGCCCCAGCATTTT. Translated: CASSPHGRLSNQPQHF.